This is a list of T cell receptor beta chains from one sample in a study of shared clonotypes between healthy human individuals. Libraries were prepared by immunoSEQ multiplex PCR; TCRdb keeps only in-frame clonotypes and omits some of them. The table has fewer than 850,000 clones, roughly 78% seen once. Input material: memory CD4+ T cells sorted from blood. These receptors were obtained from a woman between 25 and 40 years old in good health. Each CDR3 is given with its conserved first and last residue. A D gene is named only where the DNA matches it firmly. Rows give clone size only sometimes, using once, few, many, or a class for an expanded clone.

>TRBV5-4|TRBJ2-1|.|TRBD2|16
CASSLTAGGLGNEQFF
TGTGCCAGCAGCTTGACCGCGGGAGGGCTAGGGAATGAGCAGTTCTTC
>TRBV11-1|TRBJ2-7|.|TRBD2|15
CASSLAGGSSYEQYF
TGTGCCAGCAGCTTAGCGGGCGGGAGCTCCTACGAGCAGTACTTC
>TRBV11-3|TRBJ2-7|.|.|15
CASSLGAATSSQQYF
TGTGCCAGCAGCTTAGGGGCCGCAACTAGTTCACAGCAGTACTTC
>TRBV28|TRBJ1-2|.|TRBD1|14
CASSLGQANYGYTF
TGTGCCAGCAGCTTGGGACAGGCTAACTATGGCTACACCTTC
>TRBV11-2|TRBJ2-5|.|TRBD1|15
CASSSGQGIVETQYF
TGTGCCAGCAGCTCGGGACAGGGGATAGTAGAGACCCAGTACTTC
>TRBV7-2|TRBJ1-5|few|.|15
CASSYVGGSNQPQHF
TGTGCCAGCAGTTACGTTGGCGGGAGCAATCAGCCCCAGCATTTT
>TRBV7-6|TRBJ1-5|.|.|15
CASSPASGSNQPQHF
TGTGCCAGCAGCCCCGCGTCGGGGAGCAATCAGCCCCAGCATTTT
>TRBV2|TRBJ2-5|few|.|15
CASTGQQNIQETQYF
TGTGCCAGCACCGGTCAGCAGAATATCCAAGAGACCCAGTACTTC
>TRBV7-9|TRBJ2-1|.|.|12
CASSFSGIEQFF
TGTGCCAGCAGCTTCTCTGGGATTGAGCAGTTCTTC
>TRBV10-3|TRBJ2-2|.|.|13
CAISAPGRGELFF
TGTGCCATCAGTGCGCCCGGAAGGGGGGAGCTGTTTTTT
>TRBV28|TRBJ2-6|.|.|15
CASNARSSGANVLTF
TGTGCCAGCAACGCAAGGTCCTCTGGGGCCAACGTCCTGACTTTC
>TRBV6-5|TRBJ2-3|.|.|14
CASSYFPGRDTQYF
TGTGCCAGCAGTTACTTCCCTGGAAGAGATACGCAGTATTTT
>TRBV6-6|TRBJ2-1|.|TRBD2|16
CASSIAGVLGVGEQFF
TGTGCCAGCAGTATTGCGGGAGTTTTGGGGGTTGGGGAGCAGTTCTTC
>TRBV19|TRBJ2-7|.|TRBD2|16
CASSRGPGGEGYEQYF
TGTGCCAGTAGTCGGGGGCCCGGGGGGGAAGGCTACGAGCAGTACTTC
>TRBV4-1|TRBJ1-1|.|.|15
CASSQDTGRRTEAFF
TGCGCCAGCAGCCAAGATACAGGGCGAAGAACTGAAGCTTTCTTT
>TRBV10-2|TRBJ2-1|.|TRBD1|16
CASSAPGQGAGNEQFF
TGCGCCAGCAGTGCCCCTGGACAGGGGGCTGGCAATGAGCAGTTCTTC
>TRBV28|TRBJ2-3|.|.|17
CASSFGGRGYSTDTQYF
TGTGCCAGCAGTTTCGGCGGCCGGGGATATAGCACAGATACGCAGTATTTT
>TRBV7-7|TRBJ2-1|.|.|13
CASSPRQGGEQFF
TGTGCCAGCAGCCCCCGTCAAGGGGGTGAGCAGTTCTTC
>TRBV19|TRBJ1-5|.|.|14
CASSSGQGNQPQHF
TGTGCCAGTAGTTCAGGTCAGGGAAATCAGCCCCAGCATTTT
>TRBV15|TRBJ2-7|few|TRBD2|15
CATSRGLAGAYEQYF
TGTGCCACCAGCAGGGGACTAGCGGGAGCCTACGAGCAGTACTTC
>TRBV7-2|TRBJ1-4|.|.|16
CASSLLRAGTNEKLFF
TGTGCCAGCAGCTTACTACGGGCGGGGACTAATGAAAAACTGTTTTTT
>TRBV5-1|TRBJ2-5|.|.|13
CASSLVGGETQYF
TGCGCCAGCAGCTTGGTCGGTGGCGAGACCCAGTACTTC
>TRBV6-1|TRBJ2-7|.|.|11
CASRKADEQYF
TGTGCCAGCAGGAAGGCAGACGAGCAGTACTTC
>TRBV12-5|TRBJ1-1|few|.|12
CASANGGTEAFF
TGTGCTAGTGCCAACGGGGGAACTGAAGCTTTCTTT
>TRBV27|TRBJ1-1|.|.|14
CASRSYGKGTEAFF
TGTGCCAGCAGGTCATACGGGAAGGGCACTGAAGCTTTCTTT
>TRBV7-3|TRBJ2-1|few|TRBD2|15
CASSLRRETYNEQFF
TGTGCCAGCAGCTTACGGCGGGAGACCTACAATGAGCAGTTCTTC
>TRBV2|TRBJ1-5|.|.|14
CASSERNSNQPQHF
TGTGCCAGCAGTGAACGCAATAGCAATCAGCCCCAGCATTTT
>TRBV18|TRBJ2-3|.|TRBD2|17
CASSPGLAGPPAKAQYF
TGTGCCAGCTCACCAGGACTAGCGGGACCCCCGGCAAAGGCGCAGTATTTT
>TRBV2|TRBJ1-2|.|.|13
CASTDGSFHGYTF
TGTGCCAGCACCGATGGGTCTTTCCATGGCTACACCTTC
>TRBV5-1|TRBJ1-1|.|.|13
CASSWSLNTEAFF
TGCGCCAGCAGCTGGAGCCTGAACACTGAAGCTTTCTTT
>TRBV29-1|TRBJ1-1|.|.|13
CSVADRMNTEAFF
TGCAGCGTCGCAGACAGGATGAACACTGAAGCTTTCTTT
>TRBV19|TRBJ2-7|few|TRBD2|16
CASSPGGTSGSYEQYF
TGTGCCAGTAGTCCAGGGGGGACTAGCGGGAGTTACGAGCAGTACTTC
>TRBV9|TRBJ2-1|once|.|15
CASSVTGTWTDEQFF
TGTGCCAGCAGCGTTACCGGGACTTGGACCGATGAGCAGTTCTTC
>TRBV28|TRBJ1-2|.|TRBD1|12
CASSSQGEGYTF
TGTGCCAGCAGTTCCCAGGGGGAAGGCTACACCTTC
>TRBV18|TRBJ2-7|once|.|11
CASRAEGEQYF
TGTGCCAGTCGCGCCGAGGGCGAGCAGTACTTC
>TRBV6-1|TRBJ1-5|.|.|17
CASSAQGQPMRDQPQHF
TGTGCCAGCAGTGCCCAGGGACAACCAATGCGGGATCAGCCCCAGCATTTT
>TRBV5-1|TRBJ2-3|once|TRBD2|16
CASSSRTSGITDTQYF
TGCGCCAGCAGCTCAAGGACTAGCGGGATCACAGATACGCAGTATTTT
>TRBV2|TRBJ1-2|.|.|15
CASSEGRESGYGYTF
TGTGCCAGCAGTGAGGGAAGGGAAAGTGGTTATGGCTACACCTTC
>TRBV5-1|TRBJ2-7|.|.|14
CASSFVWGPYEQYF
TGCGCCAGCAGCTTTGTCTGGGGCCCCTACGAGCAGTACTTC
>TRBV19|TRBJ2-1|.|TRBD2|17
CASSPQGAAGGWHEQFF
TGTGCCAGTAGTCCTCAAGGAGCGGCGGGAGGGTGGCATGAGCAGTTCTTC
>TRBV14|TRBJ2-2|.|.|16
CASSQDHRVYGGELFF
TGTGCCAGCAGCCAAGATCACAGAGTATATGGGGGGGAGCTGTTTTTT
>TRBV28|TRBJ2-3|.|TRBD1|15
CASSSTGGATDTQYF
TGTGCCAGCAGTTCGACAGGGGGCGCGACAGATACGCAGTATTTT
>TRBV5-1|TRBJ1-1|.|.|15
CASRKQENPNTEAFF
TGCGCCAGCAGAAAACAGGAGAACCCGAACACTGAAGCTTTCTTT
>TRBV5-1|TRBJ1-4|.|TRBD1|15
CASSPGQGGSEKLFF
TGCGCCAGCAGTCCAGGTCAGGGGGGGAGTGAAAAACTGTTTTTT
>TRBV7-4|TRBJ2-7|.|TRBD2|17
CASSSPTTSGSCHEQYF
TGTGCCAGCAGCTCCCCCACGACTAGCGGGAGCTGTCACGAGCAGTACTTC
>TRBV28|TRBJ2-3|few|TRBD2|13
CASMAGAADTQYF
TGTGCCAGCATGGCGGGAGCTGCAGATACGCAGTATTTT
>TRBV18|TRBJ2-2|few|.|11
CASSDTGELFF
TGTGCCAGCTCTGACACCGGGGAGCTGTTTTTT
>TRBV7-9|TRBJ1-5|.|TRBD1|15
CASSQQGAGNQPQHF
TGTGCCAGCAGCCAACAGGGGGCTGGCAATCAGCCCCAGCATTTT
>TRBV30|TRBJ1-2|.|.|13
CAWSSGANYGYTF
TGTGCCTGGAGTTCCGGTGCTAACTATGGCTACACCTTC
>TRBV5-1|TRBJ2-6|.|.|14
CASTGQPGANVLTF
TGCGCCAGCACGGGGCAACCTGGGGCCAACGTCCTGACTTTC
>TRBV6-6|TRBJ1-5|.|.|16
CASSYASYRANQPQHF
TGTGCCAGCAGTTACGCCTCATATCGGGCCAATCAGCCCCAGCATTTT
>TRBV19|TRBJ1-2|many|.|13
CASSIPGSNGYTF
TGTGCCAGTAGTATCCCAGGGTCAAATGGCTACACCTTC
>TRBV6-4|TRBJ1-1|.|TRBD1|14
CASSLSPGQGKAFF
TGTGCCAGCAGCCTCTCACCGGGACAGGGTAAAGCTTTCTTT
>TRBV5-1|TRBJ1-3|.|.|14
CASSFANPGNTIYF
TGCGCCAGCAGCTTCGCGAACCCTGGAAACACCATATATTTT